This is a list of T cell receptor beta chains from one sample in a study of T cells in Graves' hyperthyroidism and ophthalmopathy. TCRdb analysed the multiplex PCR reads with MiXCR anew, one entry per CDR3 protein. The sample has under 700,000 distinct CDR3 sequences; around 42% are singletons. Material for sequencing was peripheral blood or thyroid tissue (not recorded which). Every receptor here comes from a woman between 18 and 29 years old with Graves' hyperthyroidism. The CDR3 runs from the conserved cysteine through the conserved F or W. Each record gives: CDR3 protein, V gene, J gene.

CDR3aa: CASSLGVQVNTGELFF
v_gene: TRBV5-6
j_gene: TRBJ2-2

CDR3aa: CSAGMGQPQHF
v_gene: TRBV29-1
j_gene: TRBJ1-5

CDR3aa: CASSTRRGNQPQHF
v_gene: TRBV2
j_gene: TRBJ1-5

CDR3aa: CATSRDQAGGFYEQYF
v_gene: TRBV15
j_gene: TRBJ2-7

CDR3aa: CASSLWQANAEAFF
v_gene: TRBV10-3
j_gene: TRBJ1-1

CDR3aa: CSVGPGGPTIYEQYF
v_gene: TRBV29-1
j_gene: TRBJ2-7

CDR3aa: CASSYSGQGTGYTF
v_gene: TRBV6-5
j_gene: TRBJ1-2

CDR3aa: CASSYCYETSKETQYF
v_gene: TRBV6-5
j_gene: TRBJ2-5

CDR3aa: CASGEGGGGGNQPQHF
v_gene: TRBV2
j_gene: TRBJ1-5

CDR3aa: CASSPDRGAGNTIYF
v_gene: TRBV13
j_gene: TRBJ1-3

CDR3aa: CASSLRGPNTGELFF
v_gene: TRBV5-4
j_gene: TRBJ2-2

CDR3aa: CASSPRVQPQHF
v_gene: TRBV2
j_gene: TRBJ1-5

CDR3aa: CASSLYLGGPTNEKLFF
v_gene: TRBV7-9
j_gene: TRBJ1-4

CDR3aa: CASSEAGQGNRSPLHF
v_gene: TRBV25-1
j_gene: TRBJ1-6

CDR3aa: CASSLGEAGDHEQYF
v_gene: TRBV7-2
j_gene: TRBJ2-7

CDR3aa: CSARDRGVGYTF
v_gene: TRBV20-1
j_gene: TRBJ1-2

CDR3aa: CASSFETGYQETQYF
v_gene: TRBV7-6
j_gene: TRBJ2-5

CDR3aa: CSARDRGRGNQPQHF
v_gene: TRBV20-1
j_gene: TRBJ1-5

CDR3aa: CASSQDRLGYEQYF
v_gene: TRBV7-9
j_gene: TRBJ2-7

CDR3aa: CASSLGTGNRAFF
v_gene: TRBV7-9
j_gene: TRBJ1-1

CDR3aa: CASSVDLTRGETQYF
v_gene: TRBV9
j_gene: TRBJ2-5

CDR3aa: CAWSVPGGGLFF
v_gene: TRBV30
j_gene: TRBJ1-1

CDR3aa: CASRPGQGASYGYTF
v_gene: TRBV6-1
j_gene: TRBJ1-2

CDR3aa: CASNGESYGYTF
v_gene: TRBV2
j_gene: TRBJ1-2

CDR3aa: CASSFHGSGANVLTF
v_gene: TRBV12-3/TRBV12-4
j_gene: TRBJ2-6

CDR3aa: CSVEVDQGARGYTF
v_gene: TRBV29-1
j_gene: TRBJ1-2

CDR3aa: CSAQGGRGDYGYTF
v_gene: TRBV29-1
j_gene: TRBJ1-2

CDR3aa: CATSKGNNSPLHF
v_gene: TRBV15
j_gene: TRBJ1-6

CDR3aa: CASSLGGGNTEAFF
v_gene: TRBV7-9
j_gene: TRBJ1-1

CDR3aa: CASSFWGRGYGYTF
v_gene: TRBV5-6
j_gene: TRBJ1-2